This T cell receptor (beta chain) was sequenced in a study of control samples from healthy donors and cancer patients. This CDR3 spans 14 amino acids. TCRdb's copy holds only in-frame clones and misses some; the assay was immunoSEQ multiplex PCR. This table holds roughly 150,000 clones, 90% to 95% found once. Sequenced sample: blood. The V and J genes are TRBV21-1 and TRBJ2-3; the DNA was not used to check the table's D call, TRBD1. TRBV21-1 is termed a pseudogene. The TCR sequence derives from a woman aged 25 to 39 in good health. The CDR3 DNA reads as TGTGCCAGCAGCTCCCGATCCAGGGGGCTTACGCAGTATTTT. As protein: CASSSRSRGLTQYF.